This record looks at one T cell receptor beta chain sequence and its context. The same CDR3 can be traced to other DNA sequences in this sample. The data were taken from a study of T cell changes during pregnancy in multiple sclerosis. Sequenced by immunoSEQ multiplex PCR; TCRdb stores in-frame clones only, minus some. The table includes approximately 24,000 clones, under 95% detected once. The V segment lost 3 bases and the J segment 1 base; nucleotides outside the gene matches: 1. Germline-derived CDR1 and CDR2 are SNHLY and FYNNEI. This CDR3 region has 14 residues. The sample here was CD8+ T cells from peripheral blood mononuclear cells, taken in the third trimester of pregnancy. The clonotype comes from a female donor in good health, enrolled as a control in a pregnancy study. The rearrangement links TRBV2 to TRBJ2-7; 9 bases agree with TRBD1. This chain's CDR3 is CASSEGTGSYEQYF. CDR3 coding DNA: TGTGCCAGCAGTGAGGGGACAGGGTCCTACGAGCAGTACTTC.